This TCR beta chain was identified during a study of cytomegalovirus exposure and HLA in healthy donors. Study-wide results and caveats: Altogether, 150 to 200 TCR beta chains were recorded as cytomegalovirus-associated. Rates of TCR association differed by HLA locus in a later analysis, with DRB1 highest and HLA-C lowest. TCR beta chain V- and J-gene trimming was linked, in a later analysis, to a missense variant in DCLRE1C. TCR beta chains associated with HLA were, in a later analysis, more clonally expanded than equally common others.

60 Vbeta and 13 Jbeta primers were used in PCR. Assay: immunoSEQ multiplex PCR; the TCRdb copy retains only in-frame clones and omits some. The sample yields 100,000 to 150,000 clones, around 82% seen once. For this clone: Its antigen remains unknown.

CDR3 length equals 14 residues. Trimming shortened V by 0 bases and J by 5 bases, and 11 bases separated the two germline ends. Germline V gives CDR1 LNHNV, CDR2 YYDKDF (reference sequence). This chain joins TRBV15 and TRBJ2-7; TRBD1 is a possible D gene (6 bases). This receptor was obtained from a boy aged 5 to 17 in good health and CMV-seronegative. Sample: PBMCs. As DNA, the CDR3 is TGTGCCACCAGCAGAGAAGGGGGTCAGCACGAGCAGTACTTC. It is translated as CATSREGGQHEQYF.